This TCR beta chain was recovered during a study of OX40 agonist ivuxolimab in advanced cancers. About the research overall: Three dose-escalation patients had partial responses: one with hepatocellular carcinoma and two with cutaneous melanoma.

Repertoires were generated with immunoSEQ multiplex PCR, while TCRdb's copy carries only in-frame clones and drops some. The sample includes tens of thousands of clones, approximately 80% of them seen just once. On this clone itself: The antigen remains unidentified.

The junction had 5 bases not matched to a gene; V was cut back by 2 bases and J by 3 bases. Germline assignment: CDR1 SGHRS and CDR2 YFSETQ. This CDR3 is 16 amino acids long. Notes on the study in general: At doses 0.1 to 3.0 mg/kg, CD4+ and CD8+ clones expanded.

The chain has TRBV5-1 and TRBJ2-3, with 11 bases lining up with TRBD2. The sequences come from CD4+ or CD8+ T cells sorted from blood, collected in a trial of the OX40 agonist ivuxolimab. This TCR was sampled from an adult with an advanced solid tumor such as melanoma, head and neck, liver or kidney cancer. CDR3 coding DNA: TGCGCCAGCAGCTTTGGTAGCGGGGGGGCAACAGATACGCAGTATTTT. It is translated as CASSFGSGGATDTQYF.